This entry describes one T cell receptor (beta chain). The antigen this receptor binds is unknown. No clone much larger than this one lies a single base away; base qualities are absent. TCRbeta CDR3 regions were amplified from genomic DNA using the immunoSEQ Assay, a bias-controlled multiplex PCR. The original pipeline was this. The number of nucleated cells in each sample was estimated from the amplification of reference gene primers within the assay. To quantify the absolute abundance of each unique TCRbeta CDR3 rearrangement, sequence reads were collapsed and filtered. Productive Simpson clonality was computed per sample as the square root of Simpson's diversity index over productive rearrangements. In TCRdb, the immuneACCESS table is reduced to in-frame sequences with V and J assigned. These tables do not hold every clone; where another copy was compared, an unresolved V gene accounts for under half, and the others remain unexplained. V and J calls and clone size are those listed in that table; D and trimming were worked out from the DNA. The sample records about 210,000 clones, about 92% of which are singletons. In total, the top ten clones hold around 1.2% of the sample.

This sample is part of a study of blood T cell repertoires in COVID-19 (dated by TCRdb to the early 2020s). For the study in its entirety: Samples from collaborators originated in the United States, Italy and Spain and spanned both the acute and convalescent phases of COVID-19. The material from the prospective study consisted of cDNA or gDNA derived from T cells, B-cell-depleted T cells, or PBMCs. The dataset comprised deeply sampled blood TCRbeta repertoires from subjects exposed to, actively infected with, or recovered from COVID-19. The repertoires were made available in a free public database intended to serve as a resource for research on the immune response to SARS-CoV-2. The samples were drawn from the first 160 participants of the ongoing ImmuneRACE study and from more than 1,000 subjects provided by 6 global collaborators. Nearly every sample came with metadata listing a de-identified subject ID, COVID-19 status, age in years and sex. Where HLA class I and class II types were available, the types were taken from metadata supplied by the sample provider, not from assay-based typing.

Collaborating institutions collected whole blood in K2EDTA tubes following their own protocols. For TCRbeta analysis, collaborators shipped samples in one of three forms: frozen whole blood, isolated PBMCs, or DNA extracted from either of those sample types. Study-wide conclusions, independent of this receptor: Clinical and demographic metadata were provided uncurated, with the amount varying by source and participant.

Sequences were obtained from peripheral blood. This TCR came from a man younger than 45 with acute or convalescent COVID-19.

The nucleotides read TGTGCCAGCAGTTTAGGTGCGGGAAACACCATATATTTT. Its translation reads: CASSLGAGNTIYF. The sequence is built from TRBV12-3 or TRBV12-4 and TRBJ1-3; no confident D gene assignment can be made. Reading from cysteine to phenylalanine, the CDR3 counts 13 amino acids. Only the CDR3 part of the read is kept: 39 bases, read in frame from the first base. V drops 1 base and J drops 4 bases, leaving 5 bases in between.